What follows are 10 T cell receptor beta chains derived from one specimen sequenced in a study of cytomegalovirus exposure and HLA in healthy donors. PCR primers comprised 60 Vbeta and 13 Jbeta primers. Sequenced by immunoSEQ multiplex PCR; TCRdb stores in-frame clones only, minus some. The sample lists about 210,000 clones; approximately 78% were seen once. What was sequenced was PBMCs. The receptors originated from a boy aged 5-17 years in good health and CMV-seronegative.

The V and J genes are TRBV11-1 and TRBJ1-6; D is uncertain. V lost 5 bases and J 14 bases, leaving 16 bases between the germline ends. The CDR3 spans 13 residues. From germline, CDR1 is SGHAT and CDR2 FQDESV (reference sequence). The CDR3, as DNA: TGTGCCAGCAGCCAGGCTGGTGGTGTGTCCCTCCACTTT. Its translation: CASSQAGGVSLHF. Full variable domain (missing parts from reference TRBV11-1 and TRBJ1-6): EAEVAQSPRYKITEKSQAVAFWCDPISGHATLYWYRQILGQGPELLVQFQDESVVDDSQLPKDRFSAERLKGVDSTLKIQPAELGDSAMYLCASSQAGGVSLHFGNGTRLTVT.

The CDR3 nucleotides read TGCGCCAGCAGCTTGACCCCTGGGGGGGGCTACGAGCAGTACTTC. It is translated as CASSLTPGGGYEQYF. The rearrangement joins TRBV5-1 to TRBJ2-7; 7 positions agree with TRBD2. The CDR3 loop spans 15 amino acids. CDR1 and CDR2 from the germline V gene are SGHRS and YFSETQ. J was trimmed by 3 bases and V by 1 base; bases with no gene match: 7.

CDR3 region: CASSEGPSGDTDTQYF. CDR3 DNA: TGTGCCAGCAGTGAAGGCCCTAGCGGGGACACAGATACGCAGTATTTT. The V call is TRBV6-1, the J call TRBJ2-3; TRBD2 agrees at 9 bases. V was clipped by 1 base and J by 2 bases; unmatched bases: 4. The CDR3 loop spans 16 amino acids. CDR1 and CDR2 from the germline V gene are MNHNS and SASEGT.

The rearrangement uses TRBV6-5 and TRBJ1-2; D is undetermined. The V and J ends lost 5 bases and 8 bases respectively, with 15 bases between them. The CDR3 has 13 residues. CDR1 MNHEY and CDR2 SVGAGI come from the germline V gene. The CDR3 coding sequence is TGTGCCAGCAGTCAAAACCCGGTGGTCGGCTACACCTTC. Protein sequence: CASSQNPVVGYTF.

V usage is TRBV5-6 and J usage is TRBJ2-7; possible D gene TRBD1, 6 bases. The ends were cut back, 4 bases at V and 2 bases at J, with 10 bases in the middle. The germline CDR1 and CDR2 sequences are SGHDT and YYEEEE. This CDR3 region has 13 residues. The CDR3 loop is CASSHRAPYEQYF. DNA for the CDR3: TGTGCCAGCAGCCACAGGGCACCCTACGAGCAGTACTTC.

The gene calls are TRBV7-6 and TRBJ2-2; D might be TRBD1 (6 bases). CDR1 and CDR2 from the germline V gene are SGHVS and FNYEAQ. V lost 8 bases to trimming and J lost 5 bases, with 12 bases between them. The CDR3 covers 13 residues. CDR3 protein: CASERGWTGELFF. DNA of the CDR3: TGTGCCAGCGAGAGGGGGTGGACCGGGGAGCTGTTTTTT.

The chain has TRBV5-1 and TRBJ1-2; the D gene is possibly TRBD1 (5 bases). V shed 2 bases and J shed 4 bases, with 12 bases lying between them. The germline V gene has CDR1 SGHRS and CDR2 YFSETQ. The CDR3 covers 14 residues. The CDR3 DNA is TGCGCCAGCAGCTTTTGGCAGGGTGGCTATGGCTACACCTTC. It encodes CASSFWQGGYGYTF. The whole variable domain, remainder taken from reference TRBV5-1 and TRBJ1-2, is KAGVTQTPRYLIKTRGQQVTLSCSPISGHRSVSWYQQTPGQGLQFLFEYFSETQRNKGNFPGRFSGRQFSNSRSEMNVSTLELGDSALYLCASSFWQGGYGYTFGSGTRLTVV.

Only a few counts were recorded for this clone. The chain couples TRBV9 to TRBJ1-1, with D possibly matching TRBD1 (6 bases). From germline, CDR1 is SGDLS and CDR2 YYNGEE. V lost 0 bases and J 5 bases, leaving 14 bases between the germline ends. This CDR3 is built from 15 residues. The CDR3 loop reads CASSVAGRGRTEAFF. The DNA for the CDR3 is TGTGCCAGCAGCGTAGCGGGCAGGGGAAGGACTGAAGCTTTCTTT.

The chain links TRBV27 to TRBJ2-1, with TRBD2 identical over 7 bases. The ends lost 10 bases at V and 9 bases at J; junction bases unmatched: 18. Germline V CDR1 and CDR2: MNHEY, SMNVEV (reference sequence). The CDR3 runs to 15 residues. CDR3 in amino acids: CATPRASGDCPEQFF. The CDR3 DNA sequence: TGTGCCACCCCGAGAGCTAGCGGAGATTGCCCTGAGCAGTTCTTC.

V and J are TRBV9 and TRBJ1-5; 10 nucleotides match TRBD1. The V gene end was trimmed by 0 bases and the J gene end by 8 bases; junction bases not matched to a gene: 11. Germline CDR1 SGDLS, CDR2 YYNGEE. This CDR3 is built from 17 residues. The CDR3 loop reads CASSVGQGAREGEPQHF. CDR3 nucleotides: TGTGCCAGCAGCGTAGGACAGGGGGCTCGGGAAGGCGAGCCCCAGCATTTT.